A single sample is the source of the 14 T cell receptor beta chains below, sequenced in a study of T cells in Graves' hyperthyroidism and ophthalmopathy. Amplification of TCR beta CDR3 regions used RNA as the template. During a first-round RT-PCR of the TCR CDR3, the HTBI primer set was used. TCRdb analysed the multiplex PCR reads with MiXCR anew, one entry per CDR3 protein. The data hold around 340,000 distinct CDR3 sequences, with about 15% observed a single time. Sequencing input: blood. Receptors originate from a woman aged 30 to 39 with Graves' hyperthyroidism.

This clonotype has ten or more counts. The chain carries TRBV29-1 and TRBJ2-3; D is perhaps TRBD2 (5 bases). The V gene's germline CDR1 is SQVTM and CDR2 ANQGSEA. Deletions cut 3 bases from V and 6 bases from J, with 22 bases between. This CDR3 comprises 16 residues. The chain's CDR3 is CSVEWSGAPDTDTQYF. The CDR3 nucleotides are TGCAGCGTTGAGTGGAGCGGAGCCCCCGATACGGATACGCAGTATTTT.

In the case of this clonotype: This may be a read error: a much more frequent sequence differs by one nucleotide. The chain has TRBV7-2 and TRBJ2-1; 9 nucleotides agree with TRBD2. Germline V gene lookup returns CDR1 SGHTA and CDR2 FQGNSA. V lost 4 bases, J lost 6 bases, and 7 bases stayed unmatched. The CDR3 has 15 residues. The DNA of the CDR3 is TGTGCCAGCAGCTCCAGTGCGGGAGGGTTCAATGAGCAGTTCTTC. It is translated as CASSSSAGGFNEQFF.

In its sample, this clonotype was seen many times. The genes are TRBV27 and TRBJ2-1; 8 bases match TRBD1. Germline trimming cut 3 bases from V and 4 bases from J; bases unmatched to any gene: 5. Germline V gene lookup returns CDR1 MNHEY and CDR2 SMNVEV (reference sequence). The CDR3 contains 15 residues. CDR3 nucleotide sequence: TGTGCCAGCAGTTTCGGGGACAGGCGTTACAATGAGCAGTTCTTC. Amino acid sequence: CASSFGDRRYNEQFF.

This clonotype has just one count. This chain uses TRBV5-1 with TRBJ2-3; D tentatively reads TRBD1 or TRBD2 (5 bases each). V shed 0 bases and J shed 4 bases, with 6 bases lying between them. Germline V gives CDR1 SGHRS, CDR2 YFSETQ. The CDR3 consists of 13 residues. This CDR3 is CASSLGGSDTQYF. DNA for the CDR3: TGCGCCAGCAGCTTGGGGGGGTCAGATACGCAGTATTTT.

This clonotype was found once. This sequence joins TRBV29-1 and TRBJ2-4; no reliable D call. This CDR3 comprises 16 residues. V lost 0 bases, J lost 0 bases, and 12 bases lay in between. Per germline, CDR1 SQVTM and CDR2 ANQGSEA. CDR3 nucleotides: TGCAGCGTTGAAGATCCGGGTCCTGTAGCCAAAAACATTCAGTACTTC. Translating it yields CSVEDPGPVAKNIQYF.

The V gene is TRBV4-3, the J gene TRBJ1-5, with D hard to call. The ends were cut back, 3 bases at V and 4 bases at J, with 7 bases in the middle. The CDR3 contains 13 residues. Germline values: CDR1 LGHNA, CDR2 YSLEER. CDR3 region: CASSQWRNQPQHF. In DNA, the CDR3 is TGCGCCAGCAGCCAGTGGAGGAATCAGCCCCAGCATTTT.

The CDR3 loop is CASSLGEGVSYEQYF. The CDR3 region has the DNA TGTGCCAGCAGCTTGGGGGAGGGGGTCTCCTACGAGCAGTACTTC. The chain joins TRBV13 to TRBJ2-7, with D possibly TRBD2 on 7 matching bases. The CDR3 runs to 15 residues. Trimming took 3 bases from V and 0 from J, leaving 12 bases between them. Germline CDR1 and CDR2: PRHDT and FYEKMQ (reference sequence).

This clonotype was picked up many times. V and J are TRBV27 and TRBJ2-7; perhaps TRBD1 as D (6 bases). The V end lost 1 base, the J end lost 3 bases, and 10 bases lay between the germline ends. This CDR3 has 14 amino acids. CDR1 is MNHEY and CDR2 is SMNVEV in the germline V gene (reference sequence). CDR3 in DNA: TGTGCCAGCAGTTTATATACAGGGAACTACGAGCAGTACTTC. The encoded protein is CASSLYTGNYEQYF.

In its sample, this clonotype was seen a few times. The chain combines TRBV27 with TRBJ1-6, with D perhaps matching TRBD1 (5 bases). The length of the CDR3 is 16 residues. Germline lookup yields CDR1 MNHEY and CDR2 SMNVEV (reference sequence). V was clipped by 3 bases and J by 10 bases, with 19 bases between them. The CDR3 nucleotides are TGTGCCAGCAGTTTTTCTACAGGCGTCCGGCGATCACCCCTCCACTTT. Its translation: CASSFSTGVRRSPLHF.

The V gene is TRBV4-1, the J gene TRBJ1-1; 10 nucleotides agree with TRBD1. In germline, CDR1 is MGHRA, CDR2 YSYEKL. V lost 4 bases and J lost 5; bases outside the gene matches: 10. CDR3 length equals 16 residues. CDR3 sequence reads: CASSRDRGMLGTEAFF. The CDR3 DNA sequence: TGCGCCAGCAGCCGGGACAGGGGTATGTTGGGAACTGAAGCTTTCTTT.

In its sample, this clonotype was seen many times. The V gene is TRBV12-3 or TRBV12-4, the J gene TRBJ1-1; TRBD1 matches at 8 bases. This CDR3 has 13 residues. V trimming: 6 bases; J trimming: 10 bases; junction bases outside the gene matches: 10. CDR3 bases: TGTGCCAGCAGCCTAGAGACAGGGGCTGTAGCTTTCTTT. Translation: CASSLETGAVAFF.

This sequence joins TRBV29-1 and TRBJ2-7, with 9 positions matching TRBD1. This CDR3 region has 16 residues. Germline loops: CDR1 SQVTM, CDR2 ANQGSEA. V was pared by 3 bases and J by 4 bases, with 13 bases of the junction left unmatched. CDR3 nucleotide sequence: TGCAGCGTTGACGGACGACCGGGACAGGGCCCGTACGAGCAGTACTTC. As protein: CSVDGRPGQGPYEQYF.

V gene TRBV6-2 or TRBV6-3 combines with J gene TRBJ2-3; 9 nucleotides agree with TRBD2. The CDR3 is 14 amino acids. Trimming cost V 4 bases and J 5 bases; bases outside gene matches: 4. CDR1 MNHEY and CDR2 SVGEGT come from the germline V gene. CDR3 loop: CASSSLAGRDTQYF. CDR3 nucleotide sequence: TGTGCCAGCAGTTCCCTAGCGGGACGAGATACGCAGTATTTT.

The chain joins TRBV20-1 to TRBJ1-5; D is undetermined. Deletions cut 3 bases from V and 4 bases from J, with 10 bases between. Germline V CDR1 and CDR2: DFQATT, SNEGSKA (reference sequence). The CDR3 spans 13 residues. The CDR3 loop reads CSARRQTNQPQHF. The CDR3 DNA is TGCAGTGCTAGGCGGCAGACTAATCAGCCCCAGCATTTT.